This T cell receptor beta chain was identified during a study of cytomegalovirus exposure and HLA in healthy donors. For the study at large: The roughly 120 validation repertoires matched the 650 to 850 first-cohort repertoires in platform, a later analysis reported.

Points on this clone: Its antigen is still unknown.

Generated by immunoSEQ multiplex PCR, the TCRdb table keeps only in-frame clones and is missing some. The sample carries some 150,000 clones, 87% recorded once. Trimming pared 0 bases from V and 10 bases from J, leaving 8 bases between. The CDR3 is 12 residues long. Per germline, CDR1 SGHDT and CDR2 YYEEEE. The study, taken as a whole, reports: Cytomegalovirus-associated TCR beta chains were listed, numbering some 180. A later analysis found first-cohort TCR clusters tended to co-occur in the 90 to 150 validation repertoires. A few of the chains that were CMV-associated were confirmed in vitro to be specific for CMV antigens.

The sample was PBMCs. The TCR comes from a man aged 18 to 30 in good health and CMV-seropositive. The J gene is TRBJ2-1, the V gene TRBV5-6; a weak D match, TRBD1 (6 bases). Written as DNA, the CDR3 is TGTGCCAGCAGCTTGGACAGGGTCGAGCAGTTCTTC. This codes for CASSLDRVEQFF.